One sample yielded the 21 T cell receptor beta chains listed below, sequenced in a study of a mutant IDH1 vaccine in newly diagnosed glioma. These receptors have no known antigen. Indicated time point: week 47, end of study. The vaccine gave 300 ug of a 20-mer mutant IDH1 peptide subcutaneously per dose. TCRdb keeps only in-frame clones here, not all; method: immunoSEQ multiplex PCR. The sample contains tens of thousands of clones, roughly 80% of which appear only once. Sample: PBMCs, taken from a glioma patient whose treatment included an IDH1 peptide vaccine. The receptors derive from a man in his late teens or twenties with glioma. Some clones in this sample may be carry-over from other donors' samples.

The chain links TRBV4-3 to TRBJ1-2; no reliable D call. V lost 0 bases to trimming and J lost 6 bases, with 14 bases between them. CDR1 LGHNA and CDR2 YSLEER come from the germline V gene. This CDR3 has 15 residues. CDR3 protein: CASSQEASHLDGYTF. The CDR3 nucleotides are TGCGCCAGCAGCCAAGAGGCCAGCCACCTCGATGGCTACACCTTC.

This chain joins TRBV6-5 and TRBJ2-7, with 8 bases that match TRBD2. The germline V gene encodes CDR1 MNHEY and CDR2 SVGAGI. This CDR3 contains 15 residues. J gave up 6 bases and V 0 bases, and 7 bases lay outside the gene matches. CDR3 in amino acids: CASSYSQAGGSEQYF. In DNA, the CDR3 is TGTGCCAGCAGTTACTCTCAGGCGGGAGGTTCCGAGCAGTACTTC.

The gene calls are TRBV27 and TRBJ2-7; D unclear. V was cut by 3 bases and J by 7 bases, with 7 bases left in between. The length of the CDR3 is 11 residues. Germline V gives CDR1 MNHEY, CDR2 SMNVEV (reference sequence). CDR3 amino acids: CASSLGKEQYF. For the CDR3, the DNA is TGTGCCAGCAGTTTGGGTAAGGAGCAGTACTTC.

V gene TRBV29-1 combines with J gene TRBJ1-4; 9 bases align to TRBD1. In germline, CDR1 is SQVTM, CDR2 ANQGSEA. The J segment lost 5 bases and the V segment lost 5 bases, leaving 3 bases of the junction unmatched. The CDR3 has 13 amino acids. The CDR3 bases are TGCAGCGTTTCGACAGGGGGGAATGAAAAACTGTTTTTT. It is translated as CSVSTGGNEKLFF.

This clone has just a few counts. The germline gene is not matched at one end of the junction; a read error may be the cause. This chain joins TRBV4-2 and TRBJ2-7; possibly TRBD2 for D (6 bases). Germline V lookup: CDR1 LGHNA, CDR2 YNFKEQ. The CDR3 loop spans 14 amino acids. The CDR3: CASSQDGGSSEQYF. Written as DNA, the CDR3 is TGTGCCAGCAGCCAAGACGGGGGTTCCTCCGAGCAGTACTTC.

This clone was counted once. V gene TRBV15 combines with J gene TRBJ1-5; D is possibly TRBD1 (5 bases). In germline, CDR1 is LNHNV, CDR2 YYDKDF (reference sequence). V lost 0 bases and J 6 bases, leaving 12 bases between the germline ends. This CDR3 spans 15 amino acids. The DNA for the CDR3 is TGTGCCACCAGCAGAGAACGAGGGGCGGGTCAGCCCCAGCATTTT. Translating gives CATSRERGAGQPQHF.

The chain is built from TRBV7-9 and TRBJ1-3; 12 positions agree with TRBD1. After removal of 4 bases from V and 4 bases from J, the junction contained 5 bases not matched to a gene. The CDR3 is 16 residues long. Looked up from germline, CDR1 is SEHNR and CDR2 is FQNEAQ (reference sequence). The CDR3 DNA reads TGTGCCAGCAGCTCGGGGGGACAGGGGGCAGGAAACACCATATATTTT. Protein sequence: CASSSGGQGAGNTIYF.

The chain is built from TRBV6-6 and TRBJ1-3; 7 nucleotides agree with TRBD1. Germline lookup yields CDR1 MNHNY and CDR2 SVGAGI (reference sequence). The CDR3 spans 15 residues. Germline trimming cut 4 bases from V and 2 bases from J; bases unmatched to any gene: 5. This CDR3 is CASSSRGITGNTIYF. The CDR3 nucleotides read TGTGCCAGCAGTTCCAGGGGGATAACTGGAAACACCATATATTTT.

The chain carries TRBV18 and TRBJ1-1; no firm D call. CDR3 length equals 15 residues. V lost 2 bases and J 6 bases, leaving 16 bases between the germline ends. Germline V lookup: CDR1 KGHSH, CDR2 LQKENI. The CDR3 nucleotides read TGTGCCAGCTCACCAGGACCGATTAGACTACCTGAAGCTTTCTTT. This sequence encodes CASSPGPIRLPEAFF.

As DNA, the CDR3 is TGCGCCAGCAGCTTGGGCGGGGGATTTAGTGAGCAGTACTTC. It encodes CASSLGGGFSEQYF. The V and J genes are TRBV5-1 and TRBJ2-7, with 7 bases identical to TRBD2. CDR3 length equals 14 residues. Trimming removed 0 bases from V and 7 bases from J; junction bases left unmatched: 7. The V gene's germline CDR1 is SGHRS and CDR2 YFSETQ.

V usage is TRBV27 and J usage is TRBJ1-5, with D perhaps matching TRBD1 (5 bases). The CDR3 runs 18 residues. Germline V lookup: CDR1 MNHEY, CDR2 SMNVEV (reference sequence). Trimming removed 5 bases from V and 0 bases from J, with 20 bases in between. The CDR3 protein is CASSPGTDELYSNQPQHF. CDR3 nucleotides: TGTGCCAGCAGTCCCGGGACGGACGAACTGTATAGCAATCAGCCCCAGCATTTT.

This clone was seen a few times. The chain employs TRBV6-1 and TRBJ1-4; the D gene is possibly TRBD1 (6 bases). Deletions cut 2 bases from V and 7 bases from J, with 11 bases between. The CDR3 extends over 14 amino acids. Per germline, CDR1 MNHNS and CDR2 SASEGT. CDR3 region: CASSERGLREKLFF. The CDR3 region has the DNA TGTGCCAGCAGTGAAAGGGGGTTGCGTGAAAAACTGTTTTTT.

CDR3 DNA sequence: TGCGCCAGCAGCCAAAACACTGAAGCTTTCTTT. Translating it yields CASSQNTEAFF. The rearrangement uses TRBV4-1 and TRBJ1-1, with D unclear. CDR3 size: 11 residues. Germline-derived CDR1 and CDR2 are MGHRA and YSYEKL. Trimming took off 2 bases at V and 2 bases at J, with 0 bases between the two ends.

The V gene is TRBV7-9, the J gene TRBJ1-1; TRBD1 is a possible D gene (5 bases). Germline CDR1 and CDR2: SEHNR and FQNEAQ (reference sequence). Trimming cost V 6 bases and J 10 bases, with 18 bases left between them. CDR3 size: 13 residues. CDR3 in DNA: TGTGCCAGCAGACTAGACATTGTCGGGGGAGCTTTCTTT. Translating it yields CASRLDIVGGAFF.

In DNA, the CDR3 is TGCGCCAGCAGCCAAGACAAGAACACTGAAGCTTTCTTT. Translating gives CASSQDKNTEAFF. This chain connects TRBV4-3 to TRBJ1-1; D not resolved. Germline CDR1 LGHNA, CDR2 YSLEER. Deletions cut 0 bases from V and 1 base from J, with 3 bases between. The CDR3 covers 13 residues.

The chain uses TRBV10-1 and TRBJ1-2, with D possibly TRBD1 on 6 matching bases. The CDR3 contains 14 residues. Looked up from germline, CDR1 is WNHNN and CDR2 is SYGVQD (reference sequence). The V and J ends lost 8 bases and 6 bases respectively, with 19 bases between them. CDR3 in amino acids: CASAGQTRRNGYTF. CDR3 DNA sequence: TGCGCCAGCGCGGGACAAACTCGGAGAAATGGCTACACCTTC.

This sequence joins TRBV7-9 and TRBJ2-2; tentative D call: TRBD1 (5 bases). CDR1 and CDR2 from the germline V gene are SEHNR and FQNEAQ (reference sequence). V lost 4 bases, J lost 6 bases, and 15 bases lay in between. CDR3 length: 15 amino acids. The CDR3 DNA reads as TGTGCCAGCAGCTGGGGCCGGTCTCCGGCCGGGGAGCTGTTTTTT. Protein product: CASSWGRSPAGELFF.

CDR3 amino acids: CASSFDRGAYNEQFF. The CDR3 DNA reads TGTGCCAGCAGTTTCGACAGGGGCGCCTACAATGAGCAGTTCTTC. This rearrangement joins TRBV6-5 to TRBJ2-1, with TRBD1 identical over 8 bases. CDR3 size: 15 residues. Germline CDR1 MNHEY, CDR2 SVGAGI. The trim removed 4 bases at V and 2 bases at J, leaving 4 bases unmatched.

The V call is TRBV7-2, the J call TRBJ1-2; D call uncertain. The CDR3 consists of 13 residues. CDR1 and CDR2 (germline): SGHTA, FQGNSA. The V end lost 3 bases, the J end lost 4 bases, and 9 bases lay between the germline ends. DNA of the CDR3: TGTGCCAGCAGCTTCCAAGAACTCTATGGCTACACCTTC. It encodes CASSFQELYGYTF.

This clone was detected once. The rearrangement joins TRBV28 to TRBJ1-1; TRBD1 aligns across 10 bases. The V gene's germline CDR1 is MDHEN and CDR2 SYDVKM. The CDR3 length is 16 residues. Germline trimming cut 2 bases from V and 4 bases from J; bases unmatched to any gene: 7. The DNA for the CDR3 is TGTGCCAGCAGTTTAGACAGCCGGACAGGGGGCACTGAAGCTTTCTTT. It yields the protein CASSLDSRTGGTEAFF.

CDR3 DNA sequence: TGTGCCAGCAGCTCCGTTACTAGACAAGAGACCCAGTACTTC. As protein: CASSSVTRQETQYF. The chain is built from TRBV7-2 and TRBJ2-5; TRBD2 might be the D (5 bases). The CDR3 runs 14 residues. V shed 4 bases and J shed 2 bases, with 11 bases lying between them. CDR1 SGHTA and CDR2 FQGNSA come from the germline V gene.